The 30 T cell receptor beta chains below all came from one sample that was sequenced in a study of blood T cell repertoires in COVID-19. TCRdb's table, derived via immunoSEQ multiplex PCR, lists solely in-frame clones and lacks some. The table lists some 270,000 clones, over 75% of them singletons, with more than 3.5% in the top ten. The specimen sequenced was PBMCs or T cells enriched from blood (not recorded which). These receptors all come from a woman in her thirties who had recovered from COVID-19.

The chain has TRBV2 and TRBJ2-7; D is possibly TRBD1 (7 bases). Germline V lookup: CDR1 SNHLY, CDR2 FYNNEI. Trimming left V 5 bases short and J 0 bases short, with 14 bases between. The CDR3 length is 15 residues. The chain's CDR3 is CASSPQGGTSYEQYF. The CDR3 region has the DNA TGTGCCAGCAGTCCTCAGGGGGGAACCTCCTACGAGCAGTACTTC.

The count of this clone is one. The rearrangement uses TRBV6-5 and TRBJ1-1; 11 nucleotides line up with TRBD1. Germline V CDR1 and CDR2: MNHEY, SVGAGI. The CDR3 is 14 residues long. J lost 7 bases, V lost 5 bases, and 6 bases had no gene match. CDR3 sequence: CASSRDRGRIEAFF. As DNA, the CDR3 is TGTGCCAGCAGTAGGGACAGGGGGAGGATTGAAGCTTTCTTT.

V and J are TRBV19 and TRBJ1-5; D may be TRBD1 (5 bases). CDR1 LNHDA and CDR2 SQIVND come from the germline V gene (reference sequence). The germline V and J ends were trimmed by 7 bases and 10 bases, with 29 bases remaining between them. CDR3 length: 17 residues. CDR3 protein: CASKEWEGPTTHRPQHF. The CDR3 DNA is TGTGCCAGTAAAGAATGGGAGGGACCAACCACCCATCGCCCCCAGCATTTT.

This clone has more than one count but fewer than ten. The chain carries TRBV2 and TRBJ2-2, with a weak D call TRBD1 (6 bases). The V end lost 7 bases, the J end lost 8 bases, and 20 bases lay between the germline ends. Germline V gene sequence: CDR1 SNHLY, CDR2 FYNNEI. The CDR3 has 15 amino acids. CDR3 region: CASKGGTSKAGELFF. The CDR3 nucleotides are TGTGCCAGCAAAGGGGGTACATCAAAGGCTGGGGAGCTGTTTTTT.

The chain links TRBV2 to TRBJ1-2; no definite D call. Germline values: CDR1 SNHLY, CDR2 FYNNEI. Trimming removed 5 bases from V and 6 bases from J, with 13 bases in between. The CDR3 runs to 13 residues. The CDR3 spells CASSPGIKNGYTF. The CDR3 DNA is TGTGCCAGCAGTCCCGGGATCAAGAATGGCTACACCTTC.

Only a few counts were recorded for this clone. V usage is TRBV13 and J usage is TRBJ2-7, with 11 bases that match TRBD2. J lost 3 bases, V lost 0 bases, and 4 bases had no gene match. CDR1 is PRHDT, CDR2 FYEKMQ, per germline (reference sequence). The CDR3 consists of 16 residues. This CDR3 reads CASSLGPSGRFYEQYF. CDR3 in DNA: TGTGCCAGCAGCTTAGGCCCTAGCGGGAGGTTCTACGAGCAGTACTTC. Combining the CDR3 with reference TRBV13 and TRBJ2-7 gives the whole variable domain AAGVIQSPRHLIKEKRETATLKCYPIPRHDTVYWYQQGPGQDPQFLISFYEKMQSDKGSIPDRFSAQQFSDYHSELNMSSLELGDSALYFCASSLGPSGRFYEQYFGPGTRLTVT.

The rearrangement links TRBV28 to TRBJ1-2, with D perhaps TRBD1 (6 bases). V was cut by 7 bases and J by 6 bases, with 12 bases left in between. The CDR3 runs 12 residues. Germline values: CDR1 MDHEN, CDR2 SYDVKM. The CDR3 loop reads CASTGGADGYTF. The CDR3 DNA follows: TGTGCCAGCACGGGGGGCGCAGATGGCTACACCTTC.

The V gene is TRBV28, the J gene TRBJ1-3; TRBD1 matches 9 bases. This CDR3 spans 20 amino acids. CDR1 is MDHEN, CDR2 SYDVKM, per germline. V lost 3 bases and J lost 0; bases outside the gene matches: 15. Here the CDR3 DNA reads TGTGCCAGCAGTTTGCCCCAGCCTGGAGGACAGGGGAGCTCTGGAAACACCATATATTTT. Amino acid sequence: CASSLPQPGGQGSSGNTIYF.

This clone has only a few counts. This sequence joins TRBV28 and TRBJ1-1; 7 nucleotides align to TRBD1. Germline loops: CDR1 MDHEN, CDR2 SYDVKM. The CDR3 is made up of 16 amino acids. V was clipped by 5 bases and J by 0 bases; unmatched bases: 9. The CDR3 region is CASSMTGIDMNTEAFF. CDR3 coding DNA: TGTGCCAGCAGTATGACAGGGATTGACATGAACACTGAAGCTTTCTTT.

The chain recombines TRBV2 with TRBJ2-7; 8 bases match TRBD1. The V gene's germline CDR1 is SNHLY and CDR2 FYNNEI. The CDR3 contains 13 residues. V lost 8 bases to trimming and J lost 3 bases; unmatched junction nucleotides: 6. CDR3 DNA: TGTGCCAGCGGACAGGGCCCATTCTACGAGCAGTACTTC. Its protein is CASGQGPFYEQYF.

The rearrangement links TRBV14 to TRBJ2-3; D might be TRBD2 (6 bases). V was pared by 0 bases and J by 11 bases, with 12 bases between. The CDR3 runs to 13 residues. From germline, CDR1 is SGHDN and CDR2 FVKESK. CDR3 residues: CASSQDGRGLQYF. CDR3 sequence (DNA): TGTGCCAGCAGCCAAGATGGGCGGGGCCTGCAGTATTTT.

This sequence joins TRBV5-5 and TRBJ1-1; 9 nucleotides agree with TRBD1. The V gene end was trimmed by 3 bases and the J gene end by 5 bases; junction bases not matched to a gene: 2. CDR3 length: 13 amino acids. Germline V lookup: CDR1 SGHKS, CDR2 YYEKEE (reference sequence). The DNA for the CDR3 is TGTGCCAGCAGCTCGGACAGGGGAACTGAAGCTTTCTTT. Translating it yields CASSSDRGTEAFF.

This chain links TRBV28 with TRBJ2-7; TRBD2 matches at 8 bases. CDR1 and CDR2 (germline): MDHEN, SYDVKM. V trimming: 4 bases; J trimming: 1 base; junction bases outside the gene matches: 6. CDR3 size: 15 residues. CDR3 sequence (DNA): TGTGCCAGCAGTTGGGGCGGGGGGCCGTCCTACGAGCAGTACTTC. This encodes CASSWGGGPSYEQYF. Full variable domain (rest looked up from reference TRBV28 and TRBJ2-7): DVKVTQSSRYLVKRTGEKVFLECVQDMDHENMFWYRQDPGLGLRLIYFSYDVKMKEKGDIPEGYSVSREKKERFSLILESASTNQTSMYLCASSWGGGPSYEQYFGPGTRLTVT.

This chain joins TRBV5-6 and TRBJ2-2, with D perhaps matching TRBD2 (6 bases). Germline values: CDR1 SGHDT, CDR2 YYEEEE. Trimming took off 1 base at V and 3 bases at J, with 10 bases between the two ends. The length of the CDR3 is 15 residues. The CDR3 coding sequence is TGTGCCAGCAGCTTGAGGTGGAGGGACACCGGGGAGCTGTTTTTT. Amino acids: CASSLRWRDTGELFF.

This chain links TRBV3-1 (or the pseudogene TRBV3-2) with TRBJ2-3; unclear D gene. Germline values: CDR1 LGHDT, CDR2 YNNKEL (reference sequence). The CDR3 has 13 amino acids. Trimming left V 4 bases short and J 1 base short, with 6 bases between. CDR3 amino acids: CASSPSRTDTQYF. The CDR3 DNA reads TGTGCCAGCAGCCCTTCTCGCACAGATACGCAGTATTTT.

The chain links TRBV28 to TRBJ2-7; TRBD2 agrees at 7 bases. This CDR3 region has 15 residues. The junction had 10 bases not matched to a gene; V was cut back by 5 bases and J by 3 bases. Germline V gene sequence: CDR1 MDHEN, CDR2 SYDVKM. This chain's CDR3 is CASSPQGLVSYEQYF. The CDR3 DNA is TGTGCCAGCAGTCCTCAAGGACTAGTCAGCTACGAGCAGTACTTC. Looking up the rest from reference TRBV28 and TRBJ2-7 gives the full variable domain: DVKVTQSSRYLVKRTGEKVFLECVQDMDHENMFWYRQDPGLGLRLIYFSYDVKMKEKGDIPEGYSVSREKKERFSLILESASTNQTSMYLCASSPQGLVSYEQYFGPGTRLTVT.

The genes are TRBV9 and TRBJ2-3, with a weak D call TRBD2 (5 bases). Per the germline V gene, CDR1 is SGDLS and CDR2 is YYNGEE. V was shortened by 4 bases and J by 3 bases, with 18 bases between the two germline ends. The CDR3 loop spans 16 amino acids. CDR3 amino acids: CASSPAAAGRTDTQYF. In nucleotides, the CDR3 is TGTGCCAGCAGCCCAGCGGCGGCAGGAAGGACAGATACGCAGTATTTT.

The chain joins TRBV2 to TRBJ1-6; no clear D gene. The germline V and J ends were trimmed by 7 bases and 7 bases, with 14 bases remaining between them. Germline values: CDR1 SNHLY, CDR2 FYNNEI. The length of the CDR3 is 14 residues. The CDR3 DNA follows: TGTGCCAGCAATTGGGAGGCCGAGAATTCACCCCTCCACTTT. It yields the protein CASNWEAENSPLHF.

This chain links TRBV27 with TRBJ1-5; 7 bases line up with TRBD1. The V segment lost 8 bases and the J segment 7 bases; nucleotides outside the gene matches: 5. The CDR3 covers 12 residues. The V gene's germline CDR1 is MNHEY and CDR2 SMNVEV (reference sequence). As DNA, the CDR3 is TGTGCCAGCCGGGGACAGACCCAGCCCCAGCATTTT. It encodes CASRGQTQPQHF.

The rearrangement uses TRBV2 and TRBJ1-3; 7 positions match TRBD1. Germline values: CDR1 SNHLY, CDR2 FYNNEI. This CDR3 contains 15 residues. The V segment lost 5 bases and the J segment 9 bases; nucleotides outside the gene matches: 13. The CDR3 here is CASSRQGPESRTIYF. Written as DNA, the CDR3 is TGTGCCAGCAGTAGACAGGGCCCAGAAAGTCGCACCATATATTTT.

This clone appeared once. V gene TRBV18 combines with J gene TRBJ2-7, with D perhaps matching TRBD1 (7 bases). Germline V gene lookup returns CDR1 KGHSH and CDR2 LQKENI. Trimming stripped 1 base from V and 4 bases from J, with 14 bases between. This CDR3 has 15 residues. The CDR3 coding sequence is TGTGCCAGCTCACCACGGCAGGGGGGCACATACGAGCAGTACTTC. The encoded protein is CASSPRQGGTYEQYF.

The chain links TRBV28 to TRBJ2-7, with 7 bases aligning to TRBD2. CDR1 and CDR2 from the germline V gene are MDHEN and SYDVKM. This CDR3 comprises 17 residues. J gave up 3 bases and V 8 bases, and 19 bases lay outside the gene matches. DNA for the CDR3: TGTGCCAGCCTAATGGGAGGGGAAAGTTTTGTCGGCTACGAGCAGTACTTC. The encoded protein is CASLMGGESFVGYEQYF.

This clone was counted a few times. The chain couples TRBV10-1 to TRBJ2-7; no clear D. CDR3 length: 15 amino acids. Germline CDR1 and CDR2: WNHNN and SYGVQD (reference sequence). V lost 3 bases and J 0 bases, leaving 12 bases between the germline ends. The CDR3, as DNA: TGCGCCAGCAGTGAAGTCAGATCCCTCTCCTACGAGCAGTACTTC. Protein product: CASSEVRSLSYEQYF.

V gene TRBV6-2 or TRBV6-3 combines with J gene TRBJ1-1; D might be TRBD1 (5 bases). Germline CDR1 MNHEY, CDR2 SVGEGT. Between the trimmed V and J ends, which lost 4 bases and 4 bases, there was a span of 19 bases. This CDR3 contains 16 residues. This chain's CDR3 is CASSSGQWFSRTEAFF. Written as DNA, the CDR3 is TGTGCCAGCAGTTCAGGGCAGTGGTTTAGTCGCACTGAAGCTTTCTTT.

The V and J genes are TRBV28 and TRBJ2-1, with TRBD2 matching 10 bases. This CDR3 contains 12 residues. V was pared by 6 bases and J by 10 bases, with 3 bases of the junction left unmatched. The germline V gene has CDR1 MDHEN and CDR2 SYDVKM. The CDR3 region is CASRLGLAEQFF. The CDR3 nucleotides read TGTGCCAGCAGATTGGGACTAGCGGAGCAGTTCTTC.

This CDR3 is CASSLMSDTEAFF. The CDR3 coding sequence is TGTGCCAGCAGCTTAATGTCGGACACTGAAGCTTTCTTT. The chain has TRBV7-3 and TRBJ1-1; D is uncertain. CDR1 and CDR2 from the germline V gene are SGHTA and FQGTGA. Trimming left V 1 base short and J 3 bases short, with 6 bases between. The CDR3 is 13 amino acids.

The chain joins TRBV27 to TRBJ1-2; TRBD1 agrees at 7 bases. Germline V gene data show CDR1 as MNHEY and CDR2 as SMNVEV (reference sequence). The CDR3 length is 14 residues. V was clipped by 2 bases and J by 4 bases; unmatched bases: 4. CDR3 loop: CASSLSQGVYGYTF. CDR3 sequence (DNA): TGTGCCAGCAGTTTAAGCCAGGGGGTCTATGGCTACACCTTC.

This chain joins TRBV11-2 and TRBJ1-4; D not resolved. V lost 5 bases and J lost 2, with 6 bases in between. The CDR3 has 13 residues. The germline gives CDR1 SGHAT, CDR2 FQNNGV. This CDR3 reads CASSRGTNEKLFF. CDR3 nucleotide sequence: TGTGCCAGCAGCAGAGGGACTAATGAAAAACTGTTTTTT. Filled out from reference TRBV11-2 and TRBJ1-4, the complete variable domain reads EAGVAQSPRYKIIEKRQSVAFWCNPISGHATLYWYQQILGQGPKLLIQFQNNGVVDDSQLPKDRFSAERLKGVDSTLKIQPAKLEDSAVYLCASSRGTNEKLFFGSGTQLSVL.

The rearrangement links TRBV2 to TRBJ1-5, with TRBD1 matching over 12 bases. Germline values: CDR1 SNHLY, CDR2 FYNNEI. V trimming: 2 bases; J trimming: 4 bases; junction bases outside the gene matches: 6. This CDR3 has 17 residues. This CDR3 is CASSERDRGPPNQPQHF. In nucleotides, the CDR3 is TGTGCCAGCAGTGAACGGGACAGGGGGCCGCCAAATCAGCCCCAGCATTTT.

The V call is TRBV5-4, the J call TRBJ2-5; D gene uncertain. The CDR3 extends over 15 amino acids. V was clipped by 1 base and J by 5 bases, with 15 bases between them. CDR1 is SGHNT, CDR2 YYREEE, per germline (reference sequence). As DNA, the CDR3 is TGTGCCAGCAGCTTGATTGAGAAGGCGGCGGAGACCCAGTACTTC. It encodes CASSLIEKAAETQYF.